Listed here are 4 T cell receptor beta chains from one sample, sequenced in a study of Ad26.COV2.S vaccination and SARS-CoV-2 variants. Assay used: immunoSEQ multiplex PCR; TCRdb lists only in-frame clones, some missing. This table has about 350,000 clones, more than 75% appearing once. Treatment given: around 19 received Ad26.COV2.S at low or high dose, single or two shots; about five received placebo; per-sample allocation not given. Day 63 following the first vaccine or placebo injection was when the samples were taken. This sample comprised peripheral blood, obtained in a trial of Ad26.COV2.S vaccine versus placebo. Source of these receptors: a person between 18 and 59 years old who received the Ad26.COV2.S COVID-19 vaccine or a placebo.

The rearrangement joins TRBV5-6 to TRBJ2-7, with 9 nucleotides matching TRBD2. The CDR3 runs 16 residues. The V and J ends lost 0 bases and 4 bases, in that order; junction bases with no gene match: 8. Germline assignment: CDR1 SGHDT and CDR2 YYEEEE. The DNA for the CDR3 is TGTGCCAGCAGCTTGGCAATTGCGGGAGGGCCTTACGAGCAGTACTTC. Its protein is CASSLAIAGGPYEQYF.

The gene calls are TRBV7-9 and TRBJ2-7; D unclear. V lost 2 bases to trimming and J lost 4 bases, with 6 bases between them. Looked up from germline, CDR1 is SEHNR and CDR2 is FQNEAQ (reference sequence). This CDR3 region has 12 residues. CDR3 nucleotides: TGTGCCAGCAGCTTACAGTGGTACGAGCAGTACTTC. Translation: CASSLQWYEQYF.

V and J are TRBV27 and TRBJ2-7, with 7 bases matching TRBD1. The germline CDR1 and CDR2 sequences are MNHEY and SMNVEV (reference sequence). This CDR3 contains 17 residues. Trimming cost V 1 base and J 1 base; bases outside gene matches: 10. The CDR3 region is CASSLFRETGISYEQYF. The CDR3, as DNA: TGTGCCAGCAGTTTATTTAGGGAGACAGGGATTTCCTACGAGCAGTACTTC.

The rearrangement links TRBV7-2 to TRBJ2-2; D possibly corresponds to TRBD2 (5 bases). The CDR3 spans 15 residues. The germline V gene encodes CDR1 SGHTA and CDR2 FQGNSA. Trimming removed 2 bases at V and 6 bases at J, with 13 bases between. CDR3 sequence (DNA): TGTGCCAGCAGCTTACTGGGCAGTAGCGCCGGGGAGCTGTTTTTT. Protein sequence: CASSLLGSSAGELFF.